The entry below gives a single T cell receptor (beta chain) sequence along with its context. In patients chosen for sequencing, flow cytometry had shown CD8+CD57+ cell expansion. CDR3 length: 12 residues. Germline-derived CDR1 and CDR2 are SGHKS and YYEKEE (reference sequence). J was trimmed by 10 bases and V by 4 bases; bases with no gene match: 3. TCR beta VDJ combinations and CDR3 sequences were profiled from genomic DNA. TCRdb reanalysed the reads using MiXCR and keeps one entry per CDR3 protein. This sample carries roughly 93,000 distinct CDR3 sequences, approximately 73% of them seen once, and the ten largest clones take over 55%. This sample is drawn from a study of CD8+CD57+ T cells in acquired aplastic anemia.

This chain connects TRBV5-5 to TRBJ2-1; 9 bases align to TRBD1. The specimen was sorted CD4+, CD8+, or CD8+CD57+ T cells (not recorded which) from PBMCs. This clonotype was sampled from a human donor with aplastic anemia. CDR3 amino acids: CASSPDRGEQFF. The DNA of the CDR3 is TGTGCCAGCAGCCCTGACAGGGGGGAGCAGTTCTTC.